This T cell receptor beta chain was captured in a study of shared clonotypes between healthy human individuals. Study observations and caveats: Lower generation probabilities were found for non-shared clonotypes than for those shared by all four donors. Represented diversity, genetic and exposure-history alike, was limited by few donors. Between four donors, naive CD4 clonotypes were shared at a level of approximately 5%.

This clone was seen only a few times. Antigen unknown. At the DNA level, this CDR3 is encoded by other sequences in the same sample as well. A deep-level run was used for the assay. The table came from immunoSEQ multiplex PCR; TCRdb's copy has only in-frame clones and leaves some out. The sample records about 600,000 clones, around 97% being singletons. This CDR3 comprises 14 residues. Trimming cost V 6 bases and J 5 bases; bases outside gene matches: 7. Germline CDR1 MDHEN, CDR2 SYDVKM. The sequence was collected from a woman under 40 in good health. Source material: naive CD4+ T cells sorted from blood. Subset noted: CD45RA+ positively selected. This chain uses TRBV28 with TRBJ1-5; 7 bases fit TRBD1. The CDR3 loop reads CASSRDREDQPQHF. CDR3 coding DNA: TGTGCCAGCAGCCGTGACAGGGAGGATCAGCCCCAGCATTTT.